This TCR beta chain appears in the sequencing data of a study of early T cells in non-severe SARS-CoV-2 infection. Study at large: RNA in bulk from unsorted whole blood was sequenced, and chains were unpaired.

This clonotype was found many times. Each cDNA molecule carried a unique molecular identifier. TCRdb processed the 5' RACE reads anew with MiXCR; each CDR3 protein has one entry. The sample gives tens of thousands of distinct CDR3 sequences, 10% to 15% of which show up once; around 4.5% is in the top ten. In germline, CDR1 is MGHRA, CDR2 YSYEKL. This CDR3 is built from 14 residues. The V and J ends lost 1 base and 2 bases respectively, with 9 bases between them. The gene calls are TRBV4-1 and TRBJ2-7; TRBD1 is a possible D gene (5 bases). This sequence was found in an adult who was a healthcare worker with PCR-confirmed SARS-CoV-2 infection or an uninfected control (not recorded which). Input material: whole blood. CDR3 nucleotide sequence: TGCGCCAGCAGCCAAGCAGGGCGTACCTACGAGCAGTACTTC. Amino acid sequence: CASSQAGRTYEQYF.